One sample yielded the 20 T cell receptor beta chains listed below, sequenced in a study of tumour-infiltrating T cells in Burkitt lymphoma. Clones were sequenced by immunoSEQ multiplex PCR, and TCRdb holds only the in-frame ones, with some missing. The sample records about 5,400 clones, more than 7.5% being singletons. Material: tumor tissue. These receptors came from a human donor with diffuse large B-cell lymphoma.

This clone was observed a few times. The V call is TRBV10-3, the J call TRBJ1-5; 7 nucleotides agree with TRBD1. The V gene's germline CDR1 is ENHRY and CDR2 SYGVKD. The V segment lost 6 bases and the J segment 4 bases; nucleotides outside the gene matches: 9. The CDR3 totals 15 residues. Written as DNA, the CDR3 is TGTGCCATCAGCTTAACAGGGGCAGGAAATCAGCCCCAGCATTTT. Protein: CAISLTGAGNQPQHF.

The sample holds a few counts of this clone. The genes are TRBV4-3 and TRBJ1-4; D uncertain. Trimming took 1 base from V and 6 from J, leaving 9 bases between them. The CDR3 consists of 14 residues. Germline CDR1 reads LGHNA; CDR2 reads YSLEER. The CDR3 loop is CASSQVGSYEKLFF. The CDR3 DNA is TGCGCCAGCAGCCAAGTGGGGTCTTATGAAAAACTGTTTTTT.

CDR3 sequence (DNA): TGTGCCAGCAGTAAAGGGACATCGGGGCGCTACGAGCAGTACTTC. Translation gives CASSKGTSGRYEQYF. The chain combines TRBV6-1 with TRBJ2-7, with D perhaps TRBD1 (6 bases). The V and J ends lost 5 bases and 3 bases respectively, with 17 bases between them. This CDR3 is built from 15 residues. CDR1 and CDR2 (germline): MNHNS, SASEGT.

The rearrangement uses TRBV19 and TRBJ2-2, with D hard to call. The V end lost 3 bases, the J end lost 6 bases, and 8 bases lay between the germline ends. CDR3 size: 13 residues. In germline, CDR1 is LNHDA, CDR2 SQIVND (reference sequence). CDR3 residues: CASSMFSAGELFF. The CDR3 coding sequence is TGTGCCAGTAGTATGTTCTCGGCCGGGGAGCTGTTTTTT.

This clone was recorded a few times. The chain links TRBV7-6 to TRBJ1-1; 11 bases agree with TRBD1. Germline lookup yields CDR1 SGHVS and CDR2 FNYEAQ. This CDR3 has 16 residues. Germline trimming cut 5 bases from V and 5 bases from J; bases unmatched to any gene: 10. CDR3 in amino acids: CASSHDRTGGMTEAFF. The CDR3 nucleotides are TGTGCCAGCAGCCATGATCGGACAGGGGGCATGACTGAAGCTTTCTTT.

This clone has more than one count but fewer than ten. J is TRBJ1-2 and V is TRBV30; 7 bases are a match to TRBD1. Trimming cost V 2 bases and J 4 bases; bases outside gene matches: 7. Germline V gives CDR1 GTSNPN, CDR2 SVGIG (reference sequence). CDR3 length: 14 amino acids. The CDR3, as DNA: TGTGCCTGGAGTTTAAACAGGGGTGGCTATGGCTACACCTTC. Protein sequence: CAWSLNRGGYGYTF.

The rearrangement links TRBV20-1 to TRBJ1-1; D gene uncertain. The germline V and J ends were trimmed by 0 bases and 7 bases, with 3 bases remaining between them. The germline gives CDR1 DFQATT, CDR2 SNEGSKA (reference sequence). The CDR3 is 10 amino acids. In DNA form, the CDR3 reads TGCAGTGCTAGAGAGGGTGAAGCTTTCTTT. Translation gives CSAREGEAFF.

The rearrangement joins TRBV19 to TRBJ2-5, with no clear D. The CDR3 is 13 residues long. Trimming took 1 base from V and 2 from J, leaving 5 bases between them. Germline V gene sequence: CDR1 LNHDA, CDR2 SQIVND (reference sequence). CDR3 in amino acids: CASSIGHQETQYF. CDR3 coding DNA: TGTGCCAGTAGTATAGGCCATCAAGAGACCCAGTACTTC.

The chain uses TRBV5-1 and TRBJ2-1, with D hard to call. From germline, CDR1 is SGHRS and CDR2 YFSETQ. The CDR3 spans 16 residues. V lost 4 bases to trimming and J lost 5 bases, with 19 bases between them. The CDR3 coding sequence is TGCGCCAGCAGCGTGGGGATTGGATCAAAGAACAATGAGCAGTTCTTC. Translation: CASSVGIGSKNNEQFF.

This clone has more than one count but fewer than ten. The J gene is TRBJ2-2, the V gene TRBV6-5; unclear D gene. Germline lookup yields CDR1 MNHEY and CDR2 SVGAGI. This CDR3 comprises 15 residues. Trimming took off 0 bases at V and 2 bases at J, with 7 bases between the two ends. CDR3 DNA: TGTGCCAGCAGTTACTCGCGATTAAACACCGGGGAGCTGTTTTTT. Its translation: CASSYSRLNTGELFF.

In its sample, this clone was seen a few times. V is TRBV5-6 and J is TRBJ2-3, with a possible D match to TRBD2 (5 bases). CDR3 size: 15 residues. Deletions cut 1 base from V and 1 base from J, with 10 bases between. Germline-derived CDR1 and CDR2 are SGHDT and YYEEEE. The CDR3 is CASSLLGEGTDTQYF. CDR3 nucleotide sequence: TGTGCCAGCAGCTTGTTGGGAGAGGGCACAGATACGCAGTATTTT.

The rearrangement joins TRBV18 to TRBJ2-3, with D possibly matching TRBD1 (6 bases). Germline V gene data show CDR1 as KGHSH and CDR2 as LQKENI. CDR3 length: 15 residues. Trimming stripped 3 bases from V and 5 bases from J, with 15 bases between. Here the CDR3 DNA reads TGTGCCAGCTCACCCCCCCAGGGGAGAGAAGATACGCAGTATTTT. It translates to CASSPPQGREDTQYF.

This clone has a handful of counts. V is TRBV5-1 and J is TRBJ1-2; D is unresolved. CDR1 is SGHRS, CDR2 YFSETQ, per germline. The CDR3 has 14 residues. V lost 0 bases and J 4 bases, leaving 10 bases between the germline ends. This chain's CDR3 is CASSLALDGYGYTF. CDR3 bases: TGCGCCAGCAGCTTGGCATTGGACGGCTATGGCTACACCTTC.

The rearrangement links TRBV6-5 to TRBJ1-2; 9 bases are shared with TRBD1. The V gene's germline CDR1 is MNHEY and CDR2 SVGAGI. The CDR3 runs to 14 residues. V shed 6 bases, J shed 8 bases, and the junction held 10 bases outside the gene matches. The CDR3 nucleotides are TGTGCCAGCAGGACAGGGGGAGCCCCTAGGGGCTACACCTTC. This translates into CASRTGGAPRGYTF.

By sample fraction, this clone is large. The chain links TRBV6-5 to TRBJ1-1; D not certain. The CDR3 has 13 amino acids. V lost 7 bases, J lost 7 bases, and 16 bases lay in between. The germline V gene encodes CDR1 MNHEY and CDR2 SVGAGI. DNA of the CDR3: TGTGCCAGCAAAGGCGTACGGCAGTTTGAAGCTTTCTTT. It specifies CASKGVRQFEAFF.

This clone occurred a few times. The chain carries TRBV18 and TRBJ2-7; TRBD1 matches 7 bases. This CDR3 spans 15 amino acids. The trim removed 2 bases at V and 3 bases at J, leaving 7 bases unmatched. Germline-derived CDR1 and CDR2 are KGHSH and LQKENI. The CDR3: CASSPTGSGGYEQYF. CDR3 DNA: TGTGCCAGCTCACCAACAGGGTCAGGGGGCTACGAGCAGTACTTC.

V is TRBV5-1 and J is TRBJ1-1; D unclear. Germline V gives CDR1 SGHRS, CDR2 YFSETQ. The V end lost 0 bases, the J end lost 0 bases, and 9 bases lay between the germline ends. This CDR3 has 15 amino acids. The CDR3 DNA reads TGCGCCAGCAGCTTGGGCTTCGGGTTGAACACTGAAGCTTTCTTT. It is translated as CASSLGFGLNTEAFF.

This clone was counted between two and nine times. The V and J genes are TRBV11-2 and TRBJ2-2; D not resolved. The V end was cut by 1 base, the J end by 6 bases, with 0 bases between. Germline lookup yields CDR1 SGHAT and CDR2 FQNNGV. The CDR3 spans 11 residues. In DNA, the CDR3 is TGTGCCAGCAGCTTAGCCGGGGAGCTGTTTTTT. Protein: CASSLAGELFF.

This clone was detected a few times. The chain links TRBV18 to TRBJ1-3, with D perhaps matching TRBD1 (6 bases). CDR3 size: 15 residues. V was trimmed by 5 bases and J by 2 bases, leaving 13 bases between them. Per germline, CDR1 KGHSH and CDR2 LQKENI. The CDR3 sequence: CASSENGGPGNTIYF. DNA for the CDR3: TGTGCCAGCTCAGAGAATGGGGGGCCTGGAAACACCATATATTTT. Drawing the rest from reference TRBV18 and TRBJ1-3, the complete variable domain is NAGVMQNPRHLVRRRGQEARLRCSPMKGHSHVYWYRQLPEEGLKFMVYLQKENIIDESGMPKERFSAEFPKEGPSILRIQQVVRGDSAAYFCASSENGGPGNTIYFGEGSWLTVV.

V is TRBV6-1 and J is TRBJ1-1; no firm D call. Germline values: CDR1 MNHNS, CDR2 SASEGT. This CDR3 region has 13 residues. V was pared by 11 bases and J by 4 bases, with 17 bases between. The CDR3 sequence is CAGLDAVRTEAFF. The DNA for the CDR3 is TGTGCCGGATTAGACGCGGTGCGCACTGAAGCTTTCTTT.